This TCR beta chain was retrieved from a study of blood T cell repertoires in COVID-19. Original analysis: Estimates of nucleated cell counts were drawn from the amplification of reference gene primers. TCRdb's copy holds only in-frame clones and misses some; the assay was immunoSEQ multiplex PCR. That table is the source of V, J and clone size, and D and trimming were worked out from the DNA. This table holds a few hundred thousand clones, 80% to 90% found once. Participants spanned ages about 18 to 90 years and resided in about 24 US areas. This clone was seen only once. The V gene end was trimmed by 1 base and the J gene end by 3 bases; junction bases not matched to a gene: 10. This CDR3 comprises 19 residues. From germline, CDR1 is MNHEY and CDR2 SMNVEV (reference sequence).

This TCR came from a man in his late teens or twenties who had recovered from COVID-19. Material: PBMCs or T cells enriched from blood (not recorded which). This chain links TRBV27 with TRBJ2-4; 12 bases are shared with TRBD1. This chain's CDR3 is CASSLWGGTGGTDKNIQYF. The DNA for the CDR3 is TGTGCCAGCAGTTTATGGGGCGGGACAGGGGGCACGGACAAAAACATTCAGTACTTC.